These 22 T cell receptor beta chains were all obtained from the same sample, sequenced in a study of blood T cell repertoires in COVID-19. Sequencing was performed with immunoSEQ multiplex PCR; in TCRdb, only in-frame clones are kept and a portion is missing. Among about 210,000 clones, roughly 85% were seen once, and the ten largest hold approximately 5.1%. The sample was peripheral blood. These receptors were collected from a middle-aged man with COVID-19, enrolled during active disease.

The chain uses TRBV19 and TRBJ1-6; D unclear. CDR3 length: 12 residues. Germline CDR1 LNHDA, CDR2 SQIVND (reference sequence). V lost 2 bases and J 10 bases, leaving 6 bases between the germline ends. Here the CDR3 reads CASSIRRSPLHF. The DNA for the CDR3 is TGTGCCAGTAGTATACGGAGATCACCCCTCCACTTT.

The chain uses TRBV18 and TRBJ2-2, with D tentatively TRBD2 (5 bases). Trimming shortened V by 4 bases and J by 2 bases, and 14 bases separated the two germline ends. The CDR3 is made up of 16 amino acids. Germline loops: CDR1 KGHSH, CDR2 LQKENI. The CDR3 spells CASSRSPGLNTGELFF. The CDR3 coding sequence is TGTGCCAGCTCACGATCCCCAGGACTCAACACCGGGGAGCTGTTTTTT.

This clone was observed a few times. V and J are TRBV7-3 and TRBJ1-6, with 7 bases lining up with TRBD1. This CDR3 is 13 amino acids long. V was pared by 10 bases and J by 9 bases, with 9 bases of the junction left unmatched. CDR1 is SGHTA, CDR2 FQGTGA, per germline. The CDR3: CAKGDSRPSPLHF. As DNA, the CDR3 is TGTGCCAAGGGGGACAGCCGGCCTTCACCCCTCCACTTT.

This rearrangement joins TRBV28 to TRBJ1-6; 8 bases are a match to TRBD1. This CDR3 has 16 residues. Germline V gene lookup returns CDR1 MDHEN and CDR2 SYDVKM. Germline trimming cut 5 bases from V and 6 bases from J; bases unmatched to any gene: 9. For the CDR3, the DNA is TGTGCCAGCAGTAGCCTATCCGGGACAGGTAATTCACCCCTCCACTTT. Protein product: CASSSLSGTGNSPLHF.

The genes are TRBV18 and TRBJ2-3; TRBD2 might be the D (5 bases). The V gene lost 3 bases and the J gene lost 4 bases, with 17 bases spanning the gap. CDR1 and CDR2 from the germline V gene are KGHSH and LQKENI. This CDR3 has 16 residues. The CDR3 protein is CASSPDYYLPPDTQYF. In nucleotides, the CDR3 is TGTGCCAGCTCACCCGACTATTATCTACCACCAGATACGCAGTATTTT.

This sequence joins TRBV7-2 and TRBJ1-2, with D possibly being TRBD1 (5 bases). The germline V and J ends were trimmed by 4 bases and 4 bases, with 10 bases remaining between them. The germline CDR1 and CDR2 sequences are SGHTA and FQGNSA. The CDR3 runs to 13 residues. This chain's CDR3 is CASSYGQLYGYTF. The CDR3 coding sequence is TGTGCCAGCAGCTATGGACAACTCTATGGCTACACCTTC. Supplemented by reference TRBV7-2 and TRBJ1-2, the full variable domain reads GAGVSQSPSNKVTEKGKDVELRCDPISGHTALYWYRQSLGQGLEFLIYFQGNSAPDKSGLPSDRFSAERTGGSVSTLTIQRTQQEDSAVYLCASSYGQLYGYTFGSGTRLTVV.

The chain links TRBV2 to TRBJ2-2, with D hard to call. CDR1 and CDR2 (germline): SNHLY, FYNNEI. V was clipped by 6 bases and J by 8 bases, with 10 bases between them. The CDR3 covers 12 residues. The CDR3 is CASRPNRGELFF. CDR3 DNA: TGTGCCAGCAGACCTAATCGTGGGGAGCTGTTTTTT.

The chain combines TRBV9 with TRBJ1-5; D is possibly TRBD1 (6 bases). CDR1 is SGDLS and CDR2 is YYNGEE in the germline V gene. The CDR3 is 14 residues long. Deletions cut 4 bases from V and 3 bases from J, with 11 bases between. Here the CDR3 reads CASSLGQYNQPQHF. Here the CDR3 DNA reads TGTGCCAGCAGCTTAGGACAGTACAATCAGCCCCAGCATTTT.

The count of this clone is one. The chain uses TRBV7-4 and TRBJ1-3; D ambiguous. CDR1 is SGHVT, CDR2 SQSDAQ, per germline. CDR3 length: 16 amino acids. The ends were cut back, 5 bases at V and 0 bases at J, with 14 bases in the middle. The CDR3 reads CASSPAWWSSGNTIYF. In DNA form, the CDR3 reads TGTGCCAGCAGCCCCGCGTGGTGGAGCTCTGGAAACACCATATATTTT.

This clone was picked up one time. CDR3 residues: CASGTSGSYNEQFF. In DNA, the CDR3 is TGTGCCAGCGGGACTAGCGGCTCCTACAATGAGCAGTTCTTC. The chain employs TRBV7-3 and TRBJ2-1, with 11 bases identical to TRBD2. This CDR3 spans 14 amino acids. The germline V gene encodes CDR1 SGHTA and CDR2 FQGTGA. J was trimmed by 0 bases and V by 8 bases; bases with no gene match: 0.

The V gene is TRBV6-4, the J gene TRBJ1-2; 7 bases agree with TRBD1. V was clipped by 4 bases and J by 3 bases; unmatched bases: 2. Germline assignment: CDR1 MRHNA and CDR2 SNTAGT. There are 13 residues in the CDR3. The CDR3 sequence is CASSAGQDYGYTF. As DNA, the CDR3 is TGTGCCAGCAGTGCCGGACAGGACTATGGCTACACCTTC.

The rearrangement links TRBV6-5 to TRBJ1-2; TRBD1 might be the D (6 bases). V lost 8 bases and J lost 8, with 21 bases in between. Germline CDR1 is MNHEY and CDR2 is SVGAGI. The CDR3 is 14 amino acids. The CDR3 coding sequence is TGTGCCAGCCGCGGGGGGACATCGGATCCGGGCTACACCTTC. Translated, it gives CASRGGTSDPGYTF.

The CDR3 spells CASSQSGGGGLARYNEQFF. The CDR3 DNA reads TGTGCCAGCAGCCAATCGGGTGGAGGGGGCCTCGCCCGCTACAATGAGCAGTTCTTC. The V gene is TRBV4-2, the J gene TRBJ2-1, with D perhaps matching TRBD1 (7 bases). The CDR3 loop spans 19 amino acids. CDR1 is LGHNA, CDR2 YNFKEQ, per germline. The V and J ends lost 2 bases and 3 bases respectively, with 23 bases between them.

CDR3 sequence: CASSPTDTSTDTQYF. The CDR3 DNA reads TGTGCCAGCAGTCCGACAGATACCAGCACAGATACGCAGTATTTT. This sequence joins TRBV28 and TRBJ2-3, with D perhaps matching TRBD1 (5 bases). Germline CDR1 and CDR2: MDHEN and SYDVKM. V lost 5 bases and J lost 0, with 12 bases in between. The CDR3 is 15 residues long. The whole variable domain, remainder taken from reference TRBV28 and TRBJ2-3, is DVKVTQSSRYLVKRTGEKVFLECVQDMDHENMFWYRQDPGLGLRLIYFSYDVKMKEKGDIPEGYSVSREKKERFSLILESASTNQTSMYLCASSPTDTSTDTQYFGPGTRLTVL.

The chain joins TRBV10-2 to TRBJ2-7, with D tentatively TRBD1 (5 bases). The CDR3 is 14 residues long. Trimming removed 0 bases at V and 7 bases at J, with 13 bases between. The germline V gene has CDR1 WSHSY and CDR2 SAAADI. CDR3: CASSESTVILEQYF. CDR3 sequence (DNA): TGCGCCAGCAGTGAGTCGACAGTGATTCTGGAGCAGTACTTC.

Written as DNA, the CDR3 is TGTGCCACCGCCGGGGAATCCTACGAGCAGTACTTC. Its protein product is CATAGESYEQYF. This sequence joins TRBV10-3 and TRBJ2-7; TRBD2 is a possible D gene (5 bases). The CDR3 contains 12 residues. Germline CDR1 is ENHRY and CDR2 is SYGVKD. Trimming took off 10 bases at V and 1 base at J, with 11 bases between the two ends.

The rearrangement uses TRBV2 and TRBJ1-6, with no clear D. In germline, CDR1 is SNHLY, CDR2 FYNNEI. The ends were cut back, 5 bases at V and 9 bases at J, with 8 bases in the middle. The CDR3 has 12 amino acids. This CDR3 reads CASSLPRSPLHF. CDR3 nucleotides: TGTGCCAGCAGTCTGCCGCGTTCACCCCTCCACTTT. Combining the CDR3 with reference TRBV2 and TRBJ1-6 gives the whole variable domain EPEVTQTPSHQVTQMGQEVILRCVPISNHLYFYWYRQILGQKVEFLVSFYNNEISEKSEIFDDQFSVERPDGSNFTLKIRSTKLEDSAMYFCASSLPRSPLHFGNGTRLTVT.

The chain couples TRBV7-2 to TRBJ1-2; tentatively, D is TRBD1 (5 bases). The V and J ends lost 1 base and 1 base respectively, with 10 bases between them. The CDR3 contains 15 residues. Germline CDR1 reads SGHTA; CDR2 reads FQGNSA. The chain's CDR3 is CASSLVRVDNYGYTF. The CDR3 DNA is TGTGCCAGCAGCTTAGTCAGGGTAGATAACTATGGCTACACCTTC.

This rearrangement joins TRBV7-3 to TRBJ2-7; D possibly corresponds to TRBD2 (5 bases). Trimming shortened V by 4 bases and J by 2 bases, and 9 bases separated the two germline ends. There are 13 residues in the CDR3. The germline V gene has CDR1 SGHTA and CDR2 FQGTGA. The DNA for the CDR3 is TGTGCCAGCAGCTCCCCCGGGGCCTACGAGCAGTACTTC. The encoded protein is CASSSPGAYEQYF.

The J gene is TRBJ1-4, the V gene TRBV4-1; TRBD1 might be the D (5 bases). The CDR3 consists of 15 residues. Trimming shortened V by 5 bases and J by 7 bases, and 17 bases separated the two germline ends. CDR1 and CDR2 (germline): MGHRA, YSYEKL. The CDR3 nucleotides are TGCGCCAGCAGCGAATATACAGGTCCCGCTGAAAAACTGTTTTTT. It is translated as CASSEYTGPAEKLFF.

About this clone itself: At one of its ends the junction is not consistent with the germline gene, which may arise from a read error. The chain uses TRBV7-7 and TRBJ2-1; 16 bases map to TRBD2. Germline assignment: CDR1 SSHAT and CDR2 FNYEAQ (reference sequence). The CDR3 loop spans 21 amino acids. This CDR3 is CASRLAGLAGGQEASYNEQFF. The CDR3 nucleotides are TGTGCTAGCAGATTAGCGGGACTAGCGGGGGGGCAGGAGGCTTCCTACAATGAGCAGTTCTTC. Looking up the rest from reference TRBV7-7 and TRBJ2-1 gives the full variable domain: GAGVSQSPRYKVTKRGQDVTLRCDPISSHATLYWYQQALGQGPEFLTYFNYEAQPDKSGLPSDRFSAERPEGSISTLTIQRTEQRDSAMYRCASRLAGLAGGQEASYNEQFFGPGTRLTVL.

The chain uses TRBV19 and TRBJ2-7; possibly TRBD1 for D (6 bases). The CDR3 is made up of 14 amino acids. Between the trimmed V and J ends, which lost 6 bases and 0 bases, there was a span of 12 bases. Looked up from germline, CDR1 is LNHDA and CDR2 is SQIVND (reference sequence). CDR3 DNA: TGTGCCAGTAGCCGACAGGCTAGCTCCTACGAGCAGTACTTC. Its translation is CASSRQASSYEQYF. Complete variable domain (other parts from reference TRBV19 and TRBJ2-7): DGGITQSPKYLFRKEGQNVTLSCEQNLNHDAMYWYRQDPGQGLRLIYYSQIVNDFQKGDIAEGYSVSREKKESFPLTVTSAQKNPTAFYLCASSRQASSYEQYFGPGTRLTVT.